These T cell receptor beta chains were read from a single sample in a study of OX40 agonist ivuxolimab in advanced cancers. Assay: immunoSEQ multiplex PCR; the TCRdb copy retains only in-frame clones and omits some. Among about 15,000 clones listed, approximately 78% were seen once. The sequenced sample was CD4+ or CD8+ T cells sorted from blood, obtained in a trial of the OX40 agonist ivuxolimab. The receptor set was obtained from an adult with an advanced solid tumor such as melanoma, head and neck, liver or kidney cancer. Both conserved end residues are part of each CDR3. The order of the fields is V gene, J gene, D gene, clone size, CDR3 protein, CDR3 DNA. The D gene is left open where the match is weak. Clone size, where shown, is once, few, many, or a class for clones that have expanded.

TRBV18	TRBJ1-1	-	few	CASSPSVDTEAFF	TGTGCCAGCTCACCTTCGGTGGACACTGAAGCTTTCTTT
TRBV11-1	TRBJ2-7	TRBD2	once	CASSLFTSASSYEQYF	TGTGCCAGCAGCTTATTTACTAGCGCGAGCTCCTACGAGCAGTACTTC
TRBV28	TRBJ2-6	-	-	CASRDGSISGANVLTF	TGTGCCAGCAGGGACGGTTCAATCTCTGGGGCCAACGTCCTGACTTTC
TRBV7-9	TRBJ1-1	TRBD1	-	CASSPKDRLGTEAFF	TGTGCCAGCAGCCCAAAGGACAGGTTGGGCACTGAAGCTTTCTTT
TRBV5-1	TRBJ2-1	TRBD2	-	CASSLVAGVGYNEQFF	TGCGCCAGCAGCTTGGTAGCGGGAGTCGGATACAATGAGCAGTTCTTC
TRBV5-1	TRBJ1-5	-	-	CASSPEGNQPQHF	TGCGCCAGCAGTCCGGAGGGCAATCAGCCCCAGCATTTT
TRBV21-1	TRBJ2-3	-	-	CASSKLAGGATDTQYF	TGTGCCAGCAGCAAACTGGCGGGAGGGGCCACAGATACGCAGTATTTT
TRBV20-1	TRBJ2-7	-	-	CSARLRYEQYF	TGCAGTGCTAGGTTACGCTACGAGCAGTACTTC
TRBV28	TRBJ2-2	TRBD1	-	CASRSGQLNTGELFF	TGTGCCAGCAGGTCGGGACAGCTTAACACCGGGGAGCTGTTTTTT
TRBV11-2	TRBJ2-5	-	-	CASSLEVSTIQETQYF	TGTGCCAGCAGCTTAGAGGTATCGACCATCCAAGAGACCCAGTACTTC
TRBV6-1	TRBJ2-7	-	-	CATSWGSYEQYF	TGTGCCACGTCTTGGGGGTCCTACGAGCAGTACTTC
TRBV28	TRBJ2-1	-	-	CASSNWGWDSQGEQFF	TGTGCCAGCAGCAATTGGGGATGGGACTCCCAGGGCGAGCAGTTCTTC
TRBV9	TRBJ1-3	TRBD1	few	CASSAQPTGDGNTIYF	TGTGCCAGCAGCGCCCAACCAACAGGGGACGGAAACACCATATATTTT
TRBV12-5	TRBJ2-7	-	once	CASGPWARSRVEQYF	TGTGCTAGTGGTCCCTGGGCCAGAAGTAGGGTCGAGCAGTACTTC
TRBV9	TRBJ2-4	-	-	CASSLEGGNRNIQYF	TGTGCCAGCAGCCTAGAGGGGGGTAACAGAAACATTCAGTACTTC
TRBV29-1	TRBJ2-2	-	few	CSARGGPTGELFF	TGCAGCGCCCGAGGGGGGCCCACCGGGGAGCTGTTTTTT
TRBV19	TRBJ2-3	TRBD2	-	CASSILAGGFDTQYF	TGTGCCAGTAGTATACTAGCGGGAGGCTTTGATACGCAGTATTTT
TRBV7-3	TRBJ1-1	-	-	CASSLGRTEAFF	TGTGCCAGCAGCTTGGGTCGGACTGAAGCTTTCTTT
TRBV28	TRBJ2-1	TRBD1	-	CASSLPAILTGEAYNEQFF	TGTGCCAGCAGTTTGCCCGCCATATTGACAGGGGAAGCCTACAATGAGCAGTTCTTC
TRBV7-8	TRBJ1-5	-	-	CASTLDASNQPQHF	TGTGCCAGCACTCTGGACGCTAGCAATCAGCCCCAGCATTTT
TRBV28	TRBJ1-4	-	-	CATSRGGRSTNEKLFF	TGTGCCACCTCGAGGGGGGGGAGGAGTACTAATGAAAAACTGTTTTTT
TRBV19	TRBJ1-5	-	once	CASSIGGWDQPQHF	TGTGCCAGTAGTATAGGAGGATGGGATCAGCCCCAGCATTTT
TRBV4-1	TRBJ2-1	TRBD2	-	CASSQDLEAGGSYNEQFF	TGCGCCAGCAGCCAAGATTTGGAGGCGGGGGGCTCCTACAATGAGCAGTTCTTC
TRBV6-1	TRBJ1-2	-	-	CASSEWSSGGEGYTF	TGTGCCAGCAGTGAATGGTCATCCGGCGGGGAGGGCTACACCTTC
TRBV5-1	TRBJ2-3	TRBD2	-	CASSFREEETDTQYF	TGCGCCAGCAGCTTCCGGGAGGAGGAAACAGATACGCAGTATTTT
TRBV10-3	TRBJ1-2	TRBD1	-	CAIELNRGEGYGYTF	TGTGCCATCGAACTCAACAGGGGAGAGGGGTATGGCTACACCTTC
TRBV28	TRBJ2-5	-	-	CATSGPTGVGETQYF	TGTGCCACCTCGGGACCGACAGGCGTCGGAGAGACCCAGTACTTC
TRBV4-1	TRBJ1-5	TRBD1	few	CASSSTRDRGQPQHF	TGCGCCAGCAGCTCCACCCGGGACAGAGGACAGCCCCAGCATTTT
TRBV7-2	TRBJ1-1	TRBD1	-	CASSTQGGTGTEAFF	TGTGCCAGCAGCACCCAGGGGGGGACTGGGACGGAAGCTTTCTTT